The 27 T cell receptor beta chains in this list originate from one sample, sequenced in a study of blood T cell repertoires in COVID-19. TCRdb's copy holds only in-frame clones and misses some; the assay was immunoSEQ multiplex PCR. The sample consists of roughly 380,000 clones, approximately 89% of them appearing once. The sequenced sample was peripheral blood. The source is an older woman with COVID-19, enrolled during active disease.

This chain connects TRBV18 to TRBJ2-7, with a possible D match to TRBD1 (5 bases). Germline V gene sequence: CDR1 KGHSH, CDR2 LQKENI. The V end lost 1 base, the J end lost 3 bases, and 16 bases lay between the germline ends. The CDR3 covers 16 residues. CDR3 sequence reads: CASSPRVDTVNYEQYF. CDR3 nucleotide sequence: TGTGCCAGCTCACCACGAGTGGACACCGTGAACTACGAGCAGTACTTC.

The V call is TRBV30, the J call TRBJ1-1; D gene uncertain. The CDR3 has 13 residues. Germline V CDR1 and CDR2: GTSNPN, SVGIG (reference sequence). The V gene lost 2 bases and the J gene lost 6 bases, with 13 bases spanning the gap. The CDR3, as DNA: TGTGCCTGGAGTCTATCCTCCCCGTCTGAAGCTTTCTTT. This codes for CAWSLSSPSEAFF.

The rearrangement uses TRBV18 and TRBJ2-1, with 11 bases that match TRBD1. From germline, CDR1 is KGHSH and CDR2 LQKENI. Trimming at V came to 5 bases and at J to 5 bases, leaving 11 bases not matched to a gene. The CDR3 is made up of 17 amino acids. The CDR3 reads CASSNLPGQGVNNEQFF. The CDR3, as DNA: TGTGCCAGCTCAAACCTACCGGGACAGGGGGTGAACAATGAGCAGTTCTTC.

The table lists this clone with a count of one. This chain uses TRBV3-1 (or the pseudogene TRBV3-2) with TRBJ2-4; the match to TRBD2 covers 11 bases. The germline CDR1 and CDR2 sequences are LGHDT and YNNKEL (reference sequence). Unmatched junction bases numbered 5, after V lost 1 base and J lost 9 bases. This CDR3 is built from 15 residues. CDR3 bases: TGTGCCAGCAGCCAAGTAGCGGGGGGGCAGGGCATTCAGTACTTC. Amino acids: CASSQVAGGQGIQYF.

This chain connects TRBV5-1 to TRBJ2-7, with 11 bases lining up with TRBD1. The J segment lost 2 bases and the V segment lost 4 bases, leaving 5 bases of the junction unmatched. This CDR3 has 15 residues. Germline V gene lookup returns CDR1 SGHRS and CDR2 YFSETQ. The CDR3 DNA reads TGCGCCAGCAGCATTACGGGACAGGGGGCCTACGAGCAGTACTTC. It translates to CASSITGQGAYEQYF.

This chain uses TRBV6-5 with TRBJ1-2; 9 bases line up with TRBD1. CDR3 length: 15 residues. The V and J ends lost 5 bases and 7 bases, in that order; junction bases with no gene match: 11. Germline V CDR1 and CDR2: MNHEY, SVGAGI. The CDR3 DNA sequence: TGTGCCAGCAGTATGGGGGACAGGGTAAGACCTGGCTACACCTTC. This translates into CASSMGDRVRPGYTF.

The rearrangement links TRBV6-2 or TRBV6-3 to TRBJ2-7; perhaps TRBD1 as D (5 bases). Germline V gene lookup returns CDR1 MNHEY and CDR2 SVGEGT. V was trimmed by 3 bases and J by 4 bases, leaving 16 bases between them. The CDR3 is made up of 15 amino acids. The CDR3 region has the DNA TGTGCCAGCAGTTATTCCGGGCAGGGTACTTACGAGCAGTACTTC. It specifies CASSYSGQGTYEQYF.

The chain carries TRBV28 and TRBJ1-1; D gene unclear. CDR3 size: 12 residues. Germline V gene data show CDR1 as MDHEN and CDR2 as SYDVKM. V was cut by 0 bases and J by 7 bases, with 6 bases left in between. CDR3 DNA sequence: TGTGCCAGCAGTTTATGGACGGGTGAAGCTTTCTTT. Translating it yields CASSLWTGEAFF.

The CDR3 sequence is CATSRVKQGSPLHF. CDR3 sequence (DNA): TGTGCCACCAGCAGAGTAAAACAGGGGTCACCCCTCCACTTT. This chain joins TRBV15 and TRBJ1-6; 7 bases fit TRBD1. V lost 1 base, J lost 10 bases, and 4 bases stayed unmatched. CDR1 and CDR2 (germline): LNHNV, YYDKDF (reference sequence). This CDR3 has 14 residues.

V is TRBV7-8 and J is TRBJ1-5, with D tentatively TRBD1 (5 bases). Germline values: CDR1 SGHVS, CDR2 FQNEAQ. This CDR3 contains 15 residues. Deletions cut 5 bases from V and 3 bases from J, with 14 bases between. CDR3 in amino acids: CASSDQGLLNQPQHF. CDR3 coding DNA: TGTGCCAGCAGCGATCAGGGCCTACTCAATCAGCCCCAGCATTTT.

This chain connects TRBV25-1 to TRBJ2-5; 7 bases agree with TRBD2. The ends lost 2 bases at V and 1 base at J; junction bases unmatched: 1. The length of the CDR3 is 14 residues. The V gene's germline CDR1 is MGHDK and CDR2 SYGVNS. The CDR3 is CASSEKRGQETQYF. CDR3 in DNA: TGTGCCAGCAGTGAAAAGCGGGGCCAAGAGACCCAGTACTTC.

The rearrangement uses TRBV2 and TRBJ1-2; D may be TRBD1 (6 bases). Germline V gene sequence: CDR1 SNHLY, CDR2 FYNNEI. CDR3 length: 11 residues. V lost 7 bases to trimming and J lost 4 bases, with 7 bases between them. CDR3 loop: CASTGAYGYTF. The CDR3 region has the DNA TGTGCCAGCACAGGGGCCTATGGCTACACCTTC.

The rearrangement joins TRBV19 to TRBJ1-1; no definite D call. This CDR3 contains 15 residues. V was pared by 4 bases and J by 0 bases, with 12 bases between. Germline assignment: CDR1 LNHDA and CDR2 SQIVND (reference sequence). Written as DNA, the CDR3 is TGTGCCAGTAGTAAAGACCCGGTAATGAACACTGAAGCTTTCTTT. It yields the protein CASSKDPVMNTEAFF. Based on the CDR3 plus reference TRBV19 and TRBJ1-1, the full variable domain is DGGITQSPKYLFRKEGQNVTLSCEQNLNHDAMYWYRQDPGQGLRLIYYSQIVNDFQKGDIAEGYSVSREKKESFPLTVTSAQKNPTAFYLCASSKDPVMNTEAFFGQGTRLTVV.

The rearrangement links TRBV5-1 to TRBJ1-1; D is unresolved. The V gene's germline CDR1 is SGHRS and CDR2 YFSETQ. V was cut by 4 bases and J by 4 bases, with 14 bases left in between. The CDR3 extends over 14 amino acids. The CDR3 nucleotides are TGCGCCAGCAGCCTCTCTACCATTCCCACTGAAGCTTTCTTT. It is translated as CASSLSTIPTEAFF.

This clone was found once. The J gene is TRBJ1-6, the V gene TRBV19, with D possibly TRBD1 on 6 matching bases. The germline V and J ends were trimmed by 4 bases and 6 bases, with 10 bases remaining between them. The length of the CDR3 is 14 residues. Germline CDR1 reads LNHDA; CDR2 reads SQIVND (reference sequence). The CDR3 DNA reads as TGTGCCAGTAGTAATAGCAGGGGTAATTCACCCCTCCACTTT. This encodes CASSNSRGNSPLHF.

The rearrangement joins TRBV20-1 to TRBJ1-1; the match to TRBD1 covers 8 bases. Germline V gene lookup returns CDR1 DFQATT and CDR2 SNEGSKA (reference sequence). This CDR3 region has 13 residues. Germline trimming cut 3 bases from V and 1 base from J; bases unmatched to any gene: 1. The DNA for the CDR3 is TGCAGTGCTAGTGACAGGGGGAACACTGAAGCTTTCTTT. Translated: CSASDRGNTEAFF.

CDR3 residues: CASSSLAGGPYEQYF. For the CDR3, the DNA is TGCGCCAGCAGCTCATTAGCGGGGGGGCCCTACGAGCAGTACTTC. This sequence joins TRBV5-1 and TRBJ2-7, with TRBD2 matching 11 bases. CDR1 is SGHRS, CDR2 YFSETQ, per germline. V shed 3 bases, J shed 2 bases, and the junction held 4 bases outside the gene matches. This CDR3 contains 15 residues.

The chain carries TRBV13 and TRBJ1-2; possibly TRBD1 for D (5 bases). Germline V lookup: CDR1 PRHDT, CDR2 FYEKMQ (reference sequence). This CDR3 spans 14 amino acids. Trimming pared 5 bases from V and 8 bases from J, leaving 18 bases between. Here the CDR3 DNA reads TGTGCCAGCAGCCCCCGGACACCCTTGAGCGGCTACACCTTC. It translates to CASSPRTPLSGYTF.

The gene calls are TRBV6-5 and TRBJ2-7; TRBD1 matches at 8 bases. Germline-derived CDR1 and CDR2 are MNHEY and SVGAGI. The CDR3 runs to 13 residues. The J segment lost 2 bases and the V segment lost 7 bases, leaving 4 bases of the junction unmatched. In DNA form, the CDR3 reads TGTGCCAGCACCAGGGGGCTTCCCTACGAGCAGTACTTC. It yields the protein CASTRGLPYEQYF.

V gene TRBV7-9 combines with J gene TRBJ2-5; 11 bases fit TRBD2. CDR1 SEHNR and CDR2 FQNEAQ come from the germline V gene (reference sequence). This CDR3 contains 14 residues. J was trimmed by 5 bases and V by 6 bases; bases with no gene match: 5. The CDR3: CASRSTSGVETQYF. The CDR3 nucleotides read TGTGCCAGCAGGTCGACTAGCGGGGTCGAGACCCAGTACTTC.

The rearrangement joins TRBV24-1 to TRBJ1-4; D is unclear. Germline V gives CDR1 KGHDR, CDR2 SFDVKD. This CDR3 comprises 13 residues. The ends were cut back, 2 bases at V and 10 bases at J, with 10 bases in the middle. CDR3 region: CATSDSSLGKLFF. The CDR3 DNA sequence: TGTGCCACCAGTGATTCTAGTTTAGGAAAACTGTTTTTT.

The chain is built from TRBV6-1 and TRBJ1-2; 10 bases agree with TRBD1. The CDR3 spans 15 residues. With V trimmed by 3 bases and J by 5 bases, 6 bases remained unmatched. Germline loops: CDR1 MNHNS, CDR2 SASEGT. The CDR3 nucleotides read TGTGCCAGCAGTGACCGACAGGGGGCTAGTTATGGCTACACCTTC. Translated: CASSDRQGASYGYTF.

CDR3 sequence reads: CAITGGGNEKLFF. The CDR3 DNA reads TGTGCCATAACTGGGGGGGGTAATGAAAAACTGTTTTTT. The chain has TRBV28 and TRBJ1-4; D possibly corresponds to TRBD1 (5 bases). V dropped 10 bases and J dropped 4 bases, with 13 bases sitting between them. The V gene's germline CDR1 is MDHEN and CDR2 SYDVKM. This CDR3 has 13 amino acids. The full variable domain, with the rest looked up from reference TRBV28 and TRBJ1-4, is DVKVTQSSRYLVKRTGEKVFLECVQDMDHENMFWYRQDPGLGLRLIYFSYDVKMKEKGDIPEGYSVSREKKERFSLILESASTNQTSMYLCAITGGGNEKLFFGSGTQLSVL.

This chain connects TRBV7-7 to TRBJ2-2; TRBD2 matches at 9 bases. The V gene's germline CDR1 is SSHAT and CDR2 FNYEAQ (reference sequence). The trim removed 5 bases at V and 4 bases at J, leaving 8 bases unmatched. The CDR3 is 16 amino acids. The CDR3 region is CASSPVASGVTGELFF. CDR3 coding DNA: TGTGCCAGCAGCCCCGTCGCTAGCGGGGTCACCGGGGAGCTGTTTTTT.

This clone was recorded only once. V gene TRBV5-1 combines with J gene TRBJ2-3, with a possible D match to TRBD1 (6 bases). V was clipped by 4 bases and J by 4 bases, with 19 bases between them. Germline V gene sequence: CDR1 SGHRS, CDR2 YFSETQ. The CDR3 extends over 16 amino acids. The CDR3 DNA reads TGCGCCAGCAGCCTCCAGGACCCAGGGGCGGCAGATACGCAGTATTTT. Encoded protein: CASSLQDPGAADTQYF.

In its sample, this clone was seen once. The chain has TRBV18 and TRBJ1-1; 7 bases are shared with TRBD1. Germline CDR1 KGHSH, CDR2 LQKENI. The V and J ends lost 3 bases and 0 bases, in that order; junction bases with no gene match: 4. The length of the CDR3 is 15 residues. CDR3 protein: CASSPEGALNTEAFF. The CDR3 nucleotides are TGTGCCAGCTCACCGGAGGGGGCTCTGAACACTGAAGCTTTCTTT.

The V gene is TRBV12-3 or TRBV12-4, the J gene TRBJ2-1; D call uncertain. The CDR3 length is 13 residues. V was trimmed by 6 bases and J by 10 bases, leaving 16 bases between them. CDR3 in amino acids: CASSPAQLGEQFF. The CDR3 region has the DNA TGTGCCAGCAGCCCCGCACAGTTGGGCGAGCAGTTCTTC.